The rows below give T cell receptor beta chains drawn from one sample of a study of neoadjuvant anti-PD-1 for oral cavity cancer. TCRdb keeps only in-frame clones here, not all; method: immunoSEQ multiplex PCR. The sample lists more than 10,000 clones; about two thirds were seen once. This specimen was PBMCs, taken after nivolumab (anti-PD-1) treatment. These receptors came from a person aged 35-79 years with oral cavity squamous cell carcinoma. CDR3s include the opening cysteine and the closing phenylalanine or tryptophan. Each record gives: CDR3 DNA, CDR3 protein, D gene, clone size, V gene, J gene. A D gene is named only where the DNA matches it firmly. The size entry is marked missing in some rows and otherwise reads once, few, many or a size class.

TGTGCCAGCAGCTTAGGGACAGCCTCCTACGAGCAGTACTTC	CASSLGTASYEQYF	-	-	TRBV7-6	TRBJ2-7
TGTGCCAGCACCCCCCCGGGACAGGGGAATGGCTACACCTTC	CASTPPGQGNGYTF	TRBD1	-	TRBV2	TRBJ1-2
TGCGCCAGCAGTGATCAAAGCACAGATACGCAGTATTTT	CASSDQSTDTQYF	-	-	TRBV10-2	TRBJ2-3
TGCGCCAGCAGCCTCCTCGGGGCTTTCTTT	CASSLLGAFF	-	few	TRBV23-1	TRBJ1-1
TGTGCCAGCATGGGGACTAACACAGATACGCAGTATTTT	CASMGTNTDTQYF	TRBD2	-	TRBV27	TRBJ2-3
TGTGCCAGTAGCGGACTAGCGGGAGTATTTAATGAGCAGTTCTTC	CASSGLAGVFNEQFF	TRBD2	-	TRBV19	TRBJ2-1
TGTGCCAGCAGCCGAACGGACAGCTTCGAAGCTTTCTTT	CASSRTDSFEAFF	-	few	TRBV11-2	TRBJ1-1
TGTGCCAGCAGTCGAATAGGTGGGGGGGTGTTAGCTTTCTTT	CASSRIGGGVLAFF	-	-	TRBV6-1	TRBJ1-1
TGTGCCAGCAGTCCAGTGATGGGAAACACCATATATTTT	CASSPVMGNTIYF	-	-	TRBV27	TRBJ1-3
TGTGCCAGTGGCGCTAGCTCCGTTTTGAGGACAGATACGCAGTATTTT	CASGASSVLRTDTQYF	-	-	TRBV27	TRBJ2-3
TGTGCCAGCAGTGGCCTCAGGGGCCGGCAGCATTTT	CASSGLRGRQHF	-	-	TRBV28	TRBJ1-5
TGTGCCAGCAGAGAGGGAGGGGGCGGCTACGAGCAGTACTTC	CASREGGGGYEQYF	-	-	TRBV6-1	TRBJ2-7
TGTGCCAGCAGTCGCCCAGGGTCCGAGCAGTACTTC	CASSRPGSEQYF	-	-	TRBV6-5	TRBJ2-7
TGTGCCAGCAGCCTTCACCGGGACAGCCACAATCAGCCCCAGCATTTT	CASSLHRDSHNQPQHF	-	-	TRBV21-1	TRBJ1-5
TGTGCCAGCAGTCCCCGCGAGTGGGGCGGGGAGCTGTTTTTT	CASSPREWGGELFF	-	few	TRBV27	TRBJ2-2
TGTGCCAGTAGCGGCTGGCAGAAAGGGAACACTGAAGCTTTCTTT	CASSGWQKGNTEAFF	-	once	TRBV19	TRBJ1-1
TGTGCCAGCAGCTTGGGACAGGGAGTAACAGATACGCAGTATTTT	CASSLGQGVTDTQYF	TRBD1	-	TRBV5-4	TRBJ2-3
TGTGCCAGCAGTGAAGGGACAGGTCCCTCCCAAGAGACCCAGTACTTC	CASSEGTGPSQETQYF	TRBD1	once	TRBV6-1	TRBJ2-5
TGCGCCAGCAGCCAAGTTTGGGCTAGCACAGATACGCAGTATTTT	CASSQVWASTDTQYF	-	-	TRBV4-1	TRBJ2-3
TGTGCCAGCAGCCAGACAGGGCCGGAGACCCAGTACTTC	CASSQTGPETQYF	TRBD1	-	TRBV5-4	TRBJ2-5
TGTGCCAGCAGTGAAGTGCCGACTAGCGGGAGAGATACGCAGTATTTT	CASSEVPTSGRDTQYF	TRBD2	-	TRBV2	TRBJ2-3
TGCGCCAGCAGCTTTGCGGGGGAAAGGTTCGGAAACACCATATATTTT	CASSFAGERFGNTIYF	-	few	TRBV5-1	TRBJ1-3
TGTGCCAGCAGCTTAATACAGGGGAGTCACGAGCAGTACTTC	CASSLIQGSHEQYF	TRBD1	-	TRBV7-6	TRBJ2-7
TGTGCCAGTCGGTCGGGACAGGGATCCACAGATACGCAGTATTTT	CASRSGQGSTDTQYF	TRBD1	once	TRBV19	TRBJ2-3
TGCGCCAGCAGCTTGAGCTTGGACAGCGGACTGACTTTC	CASSLSLDSGLTF	-	-	TRBV5-1	TRBJ2-6
TGTGCCAGTAGTCCCATCGGGACAGGGGGCCGCCTTTATAGCAATCAGCCCCAGCATTTT	CASSPIGTGGRLYSNQPQHF	TRBD1	few	TRBV19	TRBJ1-5
TGTGCCAGCAGTCCAAGGACTCCCAGCTCCTACGAGCAGTACTTC	CASSPRTPSSYEQYF	-	once	TRBV6-5	TRBJ2-7
TGTGCCAGCAGTGAAGTAGGCGGGAGGTCCCACACCGGGGAGCTGTTTTTT	CASSEVGGRSHTGELFF	TRBD2	few	TRBV2	TRBJ2-2
TGTGCCAGCAGCTCGCTTGATAGCGGGGGGGCCAATGAGCAGTTCTTC	CASSSLDSGGANEQFF	TRBD2	-	TRBV13	TRBJ2-1
TGTGCCAGCACCCACAGGGGCCCGACGAACACCGGGGAGCTGTTTTTT	CASTHRGPTNTGELFF	TRBD1	-	TRBV2	TRBJ2-2
TGTGCCAGCACGCGAGCTGCCTACGAGCAGTACTTC	CASTRAAYEQYF	-	-	TRBV2	TRBJ2-7
TGTGCCAGTAGTAACCTGGTGAACACTGAAGCTTTCTTT	CASSNLVNTEAFF	-	few	TRBV19	TRBJ1-1
TGCGCCAGCAGCACCCAGGGGGCGCAGTCAGATACGCAGTATTTT	CASSTQGAQSDTQYF	TRBD1	-	TRBV5-1	TRBJ2-3